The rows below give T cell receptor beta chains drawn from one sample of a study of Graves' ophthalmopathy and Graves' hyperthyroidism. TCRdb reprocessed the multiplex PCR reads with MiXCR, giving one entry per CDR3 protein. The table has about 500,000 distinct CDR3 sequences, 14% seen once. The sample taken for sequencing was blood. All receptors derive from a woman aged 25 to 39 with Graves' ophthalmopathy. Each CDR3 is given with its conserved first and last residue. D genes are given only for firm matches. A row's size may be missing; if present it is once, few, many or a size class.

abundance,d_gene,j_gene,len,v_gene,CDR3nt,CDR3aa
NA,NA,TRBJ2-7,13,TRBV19,TGTGCCAGTACCCCCGGTCCAGGATACGAGCAGTACTTC,CASTPGPGYEQYF
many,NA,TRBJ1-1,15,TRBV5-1,TGCGCCAGCAGCTTGGAAGTGGGGCACGGCACTGAAGCTTTCTTT,CASSLEVGHGTEAFF
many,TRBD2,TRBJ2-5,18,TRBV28,TGTGCCAGCAGTCCTGGGACTAGCGGGAGTGTCCCCCTAGAGACCCAGTACTTC,CASSPGTSGSVPLETQYF
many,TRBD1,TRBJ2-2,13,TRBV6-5,TGTGCCAGCATTACAGGGGGCACCGGGGAGCTGTTTTTT,CASITGGTGELFF
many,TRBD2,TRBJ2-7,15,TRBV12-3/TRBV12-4,TGTGCCAGCAGTATAGAAGCGGGGACCAGGTACGAGCAGTACTTC,CASSIEAGTRYEQYF
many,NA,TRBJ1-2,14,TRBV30,TGTGCCTGGAGTCTTGGACACCGAAACTATGGCTACACCTTC,CAWSLGHRNYGYTF
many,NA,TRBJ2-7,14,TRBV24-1,TGTGCCACCAGTGCTCGGGACGGAGACTACGAGCAGTACTTC,CATSARDGDYEQYF
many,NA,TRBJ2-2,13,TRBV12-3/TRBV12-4,TGTGCCAGCAGTTTAATGGCGGCCGGGGAGCTGTTTTTT,CASSLMAAGELFF
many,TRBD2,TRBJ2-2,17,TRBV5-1,TGCGCCAGCAGCTTGACTAGCGGGGGGCCGAACACCGGGGAGCTGTTTTTT,CASSLTSGGPNTGELFF
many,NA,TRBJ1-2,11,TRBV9,TGTGCCAGCACCTCAGCGGGGGGCTACACCTTC,CASTSAGGYTF
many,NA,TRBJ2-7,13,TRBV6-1,TGTGCCAGCACAGGGGACGGGTCCTACGAGCAGTACTTC,CASTGDGSYEQYF
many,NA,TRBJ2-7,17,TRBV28,TGTGCCAGCAGTTCCGGCCTCAAGACGTTATCTAGTTACGAGCAGTACTTC,CASSSGLKTLSSYEQYF